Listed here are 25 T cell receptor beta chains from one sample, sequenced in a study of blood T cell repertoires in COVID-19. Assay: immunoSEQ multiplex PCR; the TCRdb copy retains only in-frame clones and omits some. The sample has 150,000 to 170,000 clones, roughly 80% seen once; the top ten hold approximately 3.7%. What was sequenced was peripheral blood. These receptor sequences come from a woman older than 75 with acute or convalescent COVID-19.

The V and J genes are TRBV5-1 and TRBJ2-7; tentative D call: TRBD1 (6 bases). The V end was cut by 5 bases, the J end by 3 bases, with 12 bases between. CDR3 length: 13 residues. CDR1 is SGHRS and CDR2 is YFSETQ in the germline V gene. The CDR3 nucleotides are TGCGCCAGCAGATATCAACAGGGCTACGAGCAGTACTTC. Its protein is CASRYQQGYEQYF.

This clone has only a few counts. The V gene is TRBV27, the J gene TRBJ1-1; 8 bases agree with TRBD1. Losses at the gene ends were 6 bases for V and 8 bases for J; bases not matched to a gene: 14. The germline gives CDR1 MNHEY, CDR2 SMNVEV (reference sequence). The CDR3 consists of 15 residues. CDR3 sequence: CASRSPGTGEKEAFF. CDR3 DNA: TGTGCCAGCAGGTCCCCCGGGACAGGAGAGAAGGAAGCTTTCTTT.

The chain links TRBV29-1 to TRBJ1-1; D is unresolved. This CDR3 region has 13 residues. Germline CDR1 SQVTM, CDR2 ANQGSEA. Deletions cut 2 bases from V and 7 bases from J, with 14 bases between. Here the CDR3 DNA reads TGCAGCGTTGAACGAGAGGGATTGGGTGAAGCTTTCTTT. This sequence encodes CSVEREGLGEAFF.

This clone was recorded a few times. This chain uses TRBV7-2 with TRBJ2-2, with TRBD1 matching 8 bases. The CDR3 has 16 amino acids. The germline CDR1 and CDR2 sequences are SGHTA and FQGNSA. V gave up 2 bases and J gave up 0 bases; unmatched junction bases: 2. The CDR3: CASSLQGAANTGELFF. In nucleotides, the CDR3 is TGTGCCAGCAGCTTACAGGGGGCCGCGAACACCGGGGAGCTGTTTTTT.

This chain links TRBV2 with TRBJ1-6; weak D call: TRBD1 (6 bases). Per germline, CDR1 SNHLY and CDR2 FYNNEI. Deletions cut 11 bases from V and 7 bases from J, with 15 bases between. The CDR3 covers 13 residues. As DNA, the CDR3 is TGTGCCGGGGGCCGGGGTGAAAATTCACCCCTCCACTTT. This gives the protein CAGGRGENSPLHF. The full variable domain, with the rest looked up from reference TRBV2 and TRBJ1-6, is EPEVTQTPSHQVTQMGQEVILRCVPISNHLYFYWYRQILGQKVEFLVSFYNNEISEKSEIFDDQFSVERPDGSNFTLKIRSTKLEDSAMYFCAGGRGENSPLHFGNGTRLTVT.

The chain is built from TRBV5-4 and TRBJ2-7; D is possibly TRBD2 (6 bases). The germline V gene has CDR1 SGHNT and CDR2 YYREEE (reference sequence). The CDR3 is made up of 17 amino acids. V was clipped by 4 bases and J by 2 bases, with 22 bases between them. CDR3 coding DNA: TGTGCCAGCAGCGTAGGGACGGGGGTCCGAGCGACCTACGAGCAGTACTTC. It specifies CASSVGTGVRATYEQYF.

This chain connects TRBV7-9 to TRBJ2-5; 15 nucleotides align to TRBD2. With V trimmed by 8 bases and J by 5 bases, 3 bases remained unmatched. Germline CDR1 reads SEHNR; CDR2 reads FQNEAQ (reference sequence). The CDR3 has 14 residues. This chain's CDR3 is CASGLAGGRETQYF. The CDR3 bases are TGTGCCAGCGGACTAGCGGGAGGGCGTGAGACCCAGTACTTC.

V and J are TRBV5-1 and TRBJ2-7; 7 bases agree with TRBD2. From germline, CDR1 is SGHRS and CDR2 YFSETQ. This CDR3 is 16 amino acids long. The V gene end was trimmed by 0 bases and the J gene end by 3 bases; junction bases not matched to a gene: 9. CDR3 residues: CASSLALGGTDYEQYF. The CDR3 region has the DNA TGCGCCAGCAGCTTGGCCCTGGGAGGGACCGACTACGAGCAGTACTTC.

Here the CDR3 reads CASSPVLADYNEQFF. The CDR3 nucleotides are TGTGCCAGCTCACCAGTACTAGCGGACTACAATGAGCAGTTCTTC. The chain joins TRBV18 to TRBJ2-1; 8 bases match TRBD2. This CDR3 comprises 15 residues. Germline V lookup: CDR1 KGHSH, CDR2 LQKENI. After removal of 2 bases from V and 3 bases from J, the junction contained 3 bases not matched to a gene.

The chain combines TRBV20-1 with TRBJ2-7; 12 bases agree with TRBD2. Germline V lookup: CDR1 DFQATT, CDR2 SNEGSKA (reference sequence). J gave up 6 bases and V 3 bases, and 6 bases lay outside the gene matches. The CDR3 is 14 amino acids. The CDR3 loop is CSASKTSGSGEQYF. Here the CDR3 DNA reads TGCAGTGCTAGTAAGACTAGCGGGAGCGGCGAGCAGTACTTC.

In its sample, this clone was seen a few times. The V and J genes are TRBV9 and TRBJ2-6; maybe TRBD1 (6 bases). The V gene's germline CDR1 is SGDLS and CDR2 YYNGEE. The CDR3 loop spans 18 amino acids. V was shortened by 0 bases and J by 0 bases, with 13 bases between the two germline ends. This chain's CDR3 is CASSVEDRTGSGANVLTF. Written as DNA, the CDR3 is TGTGCCAGCAGCGTAGAAGACAGGACCGGCTCTGGGGCCAACGTCCTGACTTTC.

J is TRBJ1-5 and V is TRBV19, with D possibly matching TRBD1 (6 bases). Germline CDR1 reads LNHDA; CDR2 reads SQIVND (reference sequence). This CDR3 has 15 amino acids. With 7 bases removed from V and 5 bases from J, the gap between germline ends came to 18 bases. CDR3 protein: CASTDSGGGHQPQHF. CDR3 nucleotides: TGTGCCAGTACCGACTCCGGGGGGGGCCATCAGCCCCAGCATTTT.

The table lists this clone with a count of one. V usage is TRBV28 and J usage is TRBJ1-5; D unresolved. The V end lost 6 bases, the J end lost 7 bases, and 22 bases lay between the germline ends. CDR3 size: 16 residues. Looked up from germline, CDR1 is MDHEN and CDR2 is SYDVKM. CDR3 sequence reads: CASRRSGAGILQPQHF. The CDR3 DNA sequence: TGTGCCAGCAGACGGAGCGGAGCGGGGATCTTACAGCCCCAGCATTTT.

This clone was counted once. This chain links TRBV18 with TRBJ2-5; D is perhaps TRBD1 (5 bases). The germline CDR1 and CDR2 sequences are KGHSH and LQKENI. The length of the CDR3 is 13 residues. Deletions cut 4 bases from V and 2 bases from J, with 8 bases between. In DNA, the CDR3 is TGTGCCAGCTCACTGGACACTCAAGAGACCCAGTACTTC. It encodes CASSLDTQETQYF.

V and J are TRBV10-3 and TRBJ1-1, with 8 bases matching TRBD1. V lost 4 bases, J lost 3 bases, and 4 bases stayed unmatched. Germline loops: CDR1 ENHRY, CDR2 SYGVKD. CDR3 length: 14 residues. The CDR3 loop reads CAISGADRDTEAFF. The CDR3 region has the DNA TGTGCCATCAGTGGGGCGGACAGGGACACTGAAGCTTTCTTT.

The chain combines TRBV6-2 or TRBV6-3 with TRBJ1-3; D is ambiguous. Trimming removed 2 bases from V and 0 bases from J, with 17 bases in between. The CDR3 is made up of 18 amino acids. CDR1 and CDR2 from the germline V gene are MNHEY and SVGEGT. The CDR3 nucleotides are TGTGCCAGCAGTTACCCCGCAACAGCCTCCGCCTCTGGAAACACCATATATTTT. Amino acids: CASSYPATASASGNTIYF.

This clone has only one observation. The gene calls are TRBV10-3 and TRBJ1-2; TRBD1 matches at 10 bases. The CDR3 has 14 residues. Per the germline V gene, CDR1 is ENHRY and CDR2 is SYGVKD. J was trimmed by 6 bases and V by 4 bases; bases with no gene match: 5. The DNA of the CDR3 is TGTGCCATCAGTGCCGGGACAGGGGTAAATGGCTACACCTTC. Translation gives CAISAGTGVNGYTF.

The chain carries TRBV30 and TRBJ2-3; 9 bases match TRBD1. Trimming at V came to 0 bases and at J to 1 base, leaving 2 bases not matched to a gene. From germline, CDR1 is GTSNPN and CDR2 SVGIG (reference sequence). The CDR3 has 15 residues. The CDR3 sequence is CAWSVHRGRTDTQYF. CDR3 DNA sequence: TGTGCCTGGAGTGTCCACAGGGGGCGCACAGATACGCAGTATTTT.

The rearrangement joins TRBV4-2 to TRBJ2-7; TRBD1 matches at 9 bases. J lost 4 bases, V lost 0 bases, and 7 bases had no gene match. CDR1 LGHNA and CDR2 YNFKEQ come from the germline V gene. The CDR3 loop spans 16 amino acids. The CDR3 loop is CASSQDLDRGSYEQYF. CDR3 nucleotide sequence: TGTGCCAGCAGCCAAGATTTGGACAGGGGTAGTTACGAGCAGTACTTC.

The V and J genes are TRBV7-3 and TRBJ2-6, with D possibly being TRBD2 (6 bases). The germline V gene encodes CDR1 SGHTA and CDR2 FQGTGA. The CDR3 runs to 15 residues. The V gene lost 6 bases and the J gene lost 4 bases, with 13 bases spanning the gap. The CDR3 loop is CASSASEDGANVLTF. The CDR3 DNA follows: TGTGCCAGCAGTGCTAGCGAGGACGGGGCCAACGTCCTGACTTTC. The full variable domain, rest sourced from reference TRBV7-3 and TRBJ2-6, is GAGVSQTPSNKVTEKGKYVELRCDPISGHTALYWYRQSLGQGPEFLIYFQGTGAADDSGLPNDRFFAVRPEGSVSTLKIQRTERGDSAVYLCASSASEDGANVLTFGAGSRLTVL.

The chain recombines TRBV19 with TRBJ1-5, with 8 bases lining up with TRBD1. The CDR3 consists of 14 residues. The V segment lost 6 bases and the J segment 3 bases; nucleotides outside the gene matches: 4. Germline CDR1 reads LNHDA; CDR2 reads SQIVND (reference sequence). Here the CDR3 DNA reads TGTGCCAGTAGCCAGGGGGCCGTCAATCAGCCCCAGCATTTT. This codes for CASSQGAVNQPQHF.

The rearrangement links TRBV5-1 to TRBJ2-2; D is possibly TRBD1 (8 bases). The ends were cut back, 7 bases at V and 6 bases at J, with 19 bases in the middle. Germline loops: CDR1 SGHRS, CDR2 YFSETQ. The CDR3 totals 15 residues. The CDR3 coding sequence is TGCGCCAGCCATGACAGGGGACTAACCCCCGGGGAGCTGTTTTTT. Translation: CASHDRGLTPGELFF.

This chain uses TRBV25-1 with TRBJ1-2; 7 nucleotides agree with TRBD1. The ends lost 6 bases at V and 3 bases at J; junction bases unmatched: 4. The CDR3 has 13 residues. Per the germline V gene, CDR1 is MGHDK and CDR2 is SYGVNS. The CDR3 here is CASRTGTDYGYTF. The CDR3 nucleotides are TGTGCCAGCAGGACCGGGACAGACTATGGCTACACCTTC.

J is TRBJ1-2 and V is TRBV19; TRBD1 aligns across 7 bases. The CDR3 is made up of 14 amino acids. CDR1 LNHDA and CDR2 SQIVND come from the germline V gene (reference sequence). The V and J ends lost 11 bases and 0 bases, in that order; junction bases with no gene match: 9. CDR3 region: CAATPGQSNYGYTF. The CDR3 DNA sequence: TGTGCCGCCACTCCGGGACAGTCTAACTATGGCTACACCTTC.

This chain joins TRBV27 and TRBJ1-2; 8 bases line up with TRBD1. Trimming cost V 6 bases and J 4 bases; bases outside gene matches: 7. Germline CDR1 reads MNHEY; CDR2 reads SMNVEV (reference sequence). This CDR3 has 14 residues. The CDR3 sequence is CASSSGTGSYGYTF. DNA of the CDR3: TGTGCCAGCAGCTCCGGGACAGGAAGCTATGGCTACACCTTC.